Listed below are T cell receptor beta chains from one sample, sequenced in a study of CD8 T cells in ankylosing spondylitis. TCRdb itself ran the 5' RACE reads through MiXCR, one entry per CDR3 protein. This sample has about 240,000 distinct CDR3 sequences, with 8% to 9.5% found just once. The sequenced sample consisted of blood, either unsorted or a sorted T cell fraction (not recorded which). These receptors all come from a male donor with ankylosing spondylitis or in good health (not recorded which). Each CDR3 is given with its conserved first and last residue. A D gene is named only where the DNA matches it firmly.

>TRBJ2-7|-|TRBV15
CATSREVSSSAYEQYF
>TRBJ2-1|TRBD2|TRBV29-1
CSVEEGLAGSNEQFF
>TRBJ2-1|-|TRBV5-1
CASSLSYSYNEQFF
>TRBJ2-2|-|TRBV12-3/TRBV12-4
CASSPQGGLAGELFF
>TRBJ2-5|TRBD2|TRBV7-2
CASSSGLAGRETQYF
>TRBJ1-1|-|TRBV19
CASSIVGDSTEAFF
>TRBJ2-3|TRBD2|TRBV20-1
CSARAQGVLAGIPSTDTQYF
>TRBJ2-2|-|TRBV7-8
CASSLRDGGNTGELFF
>TRBJ2-1|-|TRBV7-2
CASSPRINEQFF
>TRBJ1-1|-|TRBV7-8
CASSPAVSGNTEAFF
>TRBJ2-2|TRBD2|TRBV20-1
CTTGAGGSTGELFF
>TRBJ2-5|-|TRBV5-1
CASSLVAVGQETQYF
>TRBJ2-2|-|TRBV27
CASRDAPAAGELFF
>TRBJ2-2|-|TRBV27
CARLRGRTGELFF
>TRBJ2-5|-|TRBV10-3
CAISGQLQETQYF
>TRBJ2-1|-|TRBV5-6
CASSSIRGTGDNEQFF
>TRBJ1-5|-|TRBV20-1
CRAREGSNQPQHF
>TRBJ1-1|-|TRBV18
CASSQEILLGAFF
>TRBJ1-6|-|TRBV23-1
CASTRLHFGNHHSPLHF
>TRBJ1-1|-|TRBV5-1
CASSDYMNTEAFF
>TRBJ2-7|TRBD1|TRBV20-1
CSARGGGRENEQYF
>TRBJ1-4|-|TRBV20-1
CSARDWGQAHEKLFF
>TRBJ2-1|-|TRBV9
CASSVEGVGDNEQFF
>TRBJ1-4|-|TRBV20-1
CSASGGGYGKLFF
>TRBJ1-1|-|TRBV11-2
CASSLKGLRTEAFF
>TRBJ1-6|TRBD1|TRBV12-3/TRBV12-4
CASSLNRGSSYNSPLHF
>TRBJ2-2|TRBD2|TRBV12-3/TRBV12-4
CASSFLTRASGRTGELFF
>TRBJ1-1|TRBD1|TRBV11-3
CASTLDRATTEAFF
>TRBJ2-2|-|TRBV5-5
CASSLRAGANTGELFF
>TRBJ2-3|-|TRBV5-1
CASSLQQPTDTQYF
>TRBJ2-2|-|TRBV7-6
CASSPEELRPGTGELFF
>TRBJ2-4|-|TRBV5-6
CASSLIQGQRVKNIQYF
>TRBJ1-2|TRBD1|TRBV19
CASSAGTGSSGYTF
>TRBJ2-2|-|TRBV27
CASRSSERGVGELFF
>TRBJ1-5|-|TRBV20-1
CSASPRPLDQPQHF
>TRBJ2-6|-|TRBV10-3
CAISEKRAGGANVLTF
>TRBJ1-6|TRBD1|TRBV7-9
CASSPDRGNSPLHF
>TRBJ2-5|-|TRBV10-3
CAISEVQGGETQYF
>TRBJ2-1|-|TRBV20-1
CSARGTGHEQFF
>TRBJ2-5|TRBD2|TRBV9
CASSPGGSETQYF
>TRBJ2-7|-|TRBV11-2
CASSHLGATYEQYF
>TRBJ1-1|-|TRBV7-9
CASSLEWVNTEAFF